A selection of T cell receptor beta chains follows, all from one sample in a study of OX40 agonist ivuxolimab in advanced cancers. Sequencing was performed with immunoSEQ multiplex PCR; in TCRdb, only in-frame clones are kept and a portion is missing. The table records approximately 79,000 clones, about 94% of them present only once. Specimen: CD4+ or CD8+ T cells sorted from blood, collected in a trial of the OX40 agonist ivuxolimab. All receptors derive from an adult with an advanced solid tumor such as melanoma, head and neck, liver or kidney cancer. The CDR3 runs from the conserved cysteine through the conserved F or W. The order of the fields is CDR3 length, clone size, V gene, J gene, D gene, CDR3 DNA, CDR3 protein. The D gene is left open where the match is weak. Clone size is not always given. Where it is, it says once, few, many or a class for expanded clones.

len: 12
abundance: NA
v_gene: TRBV4-1
j_gene: TRBJ2-1
d_gene: NA
CDR3nt: TGCGCCAGCAGCCAAGGATTGACTAGACAGTTCTTC
CDR3aa: CASSQGLTRQFF

len: 15
abundance: NA
v_gene: TRBV7-5
j_gene: TRBJ2-7
d_gene: NA
CDR3nt: TGTGCCAGAAGCGCCCCGACAGGGGGCGGTTACGAGCAGTACTTC
CDR3aa: CARSAPTGGGYEQYF

len: 15
abundance: NA
v_gene: TRBV18
j_gene: TRBJ1-4
d_gene: TRBD1
CDR3nt: TGTGCCAGCTCACCACCGGAAGGGACAGAGGGAAAACTGTTTTTT
CDR3aa: CASSPPEGTEGKLFF

len: 16
abundance: NA
v_gene: TRBV7-6
j_gene: TRBJ2-7
d_gene: TRBD1
CDR3nt: TGTGCCAGCAGCTTAAGTGGACAGGGGGCTTTCTACGAGCAGTACTTC
CDR3aa: CASSLSGQGAFYEQYF

len: 15
abundance: NA
v_gene: TRBV7-6
j_gene: TRBJ1-1
d_gene: NA
CDR3nt: TGTGCCAGCAGCTTAGCGCTCGGGCCATACCCTGAAGCTTTCTTT
CDR3aa: CASSLALGPYPEAFF

len: 12
abundance: once
v_gene: TRBV27
j_gene: TRBJ1-1
d_gene: NA
CDR3nt: TGTGCCAGCACGGGGAGGGGGGAGTCGGCTTTCTTT
CDR3aa: CASTGRGESAFF

len: 14
abundance: NA
v_gene: TRBV30
j_gene: TRBJ2-7
d_gene: TRBD2
CDR3nt: TGTGCCTGGAACGGACCCTCGGGAGGCTACGAGCAGTACTTC
CDR3aa: CAWNGPSGGYEQYF

len: 15
abundance: NA
v_gene: TRBV12-5
j_gene: TRBJ1-6
d_gene: NA
CDR3nt: TGTGCTAGTGCCACGGTCTTTGGTGGGAATTCACCCCTCCACTTT
CDR3aa: CASATVFGGNSPLHF

len: 13
abundance: few
v_gene: TRBV19
j_gene: TRBJ1-5
d_gene: NA
CDR3nt: TGTGCCAGTTGTAACAGGGGCAATCAGCCCCAGCATTTT
CDR3aa: CASCNRGNQPQHF

len: 16
abundance: NA
v_gene: TRBV7-9
j_gene: TRBJ2-1
d_gene: TRBD2
CDR3nt: TGTGCCAGCAGCCCCCCGCGGGGAGGGATTTTCGATGAGCAGTTCTTC
CDR3aa: CASSPPRGGIFDEQFF

len: 17
abundance: NA
v_gene: TRBV10-1
j_gene: TRBJ1-5
d_gene: NA
CDR3nt: TGCGCCACCCACCGGGGAGGGGGGCGTTATAGCAATCAGCCCCAGCATTTT
CDR3aa: CATHRGGGRYSNQPQHF

len: 15
abundance: NA
v_gene: TRBV7-2
j_gene: TRBJ1-1
d_gene: NA
CDR3nt: TGTGCCAGCAGCCCAACGACGGGCATGAACACTGAAGCTTTCTTT
CDR3aa: CASSPTTGMNTEAFF

len: 14
abundance: NA
v_gene: TRBV7-8
j_gene: TRBJ2-7
d_gene: NA
CDR3nt: TGTGCCAGCAGCTTAGGTCCATCCTCCTACGAGCAGTACTTC
CDR3aa: CASSLGPSSYEQYF

len: 14
abundance: NA
v_gene: TRBV9
j_gene: TRBJ1-2
d_gene: TRBD1
CDR3nt: TGTGCCAGCAGCGTAGGACAGGGTGTCGATGGCTACACCTTC
CDR3aa: CASSVGQGVDGYTF

len: 13
abundance: NA
v_gene: TRBV7-6
j_gene: TRBJ1-1
d_gene: NA
CDR3nt: TGTGCCAGCAGCTTAGACAGGGCTTCTGAAGCTTTCTTT
CDR3aa: CASSLDRASEAFF

len: 13
abundance: NA
v_gene: TRBV11-2
j_gene: TRBJ2-7
d_gene: NA
CDR3nt: TGTGCCAGCAGCTTAGCGGATGGGTACGAGCAGTACTTC
CDR3aa: CASSLADGYEQYF

len: 14
abundance: NA
v_gene: TRBV27
j_gene: TRBJ2-7
d_gene: TRBD2
CDR3nt: TGTGCCAGCAGTTTAGCGGGAGGGCCTTACGAGCAGTACTTC
CDR3aa: CASSLAGGPYEQYF

len: 13
abundance: NA
v_gene: TRBV7-9
j_gene: TRBJ1-1
d_gene: NA
CDR3nt: TGTGCCAGCAGCAGACCCGAAGACCCGCGAGCTTTCTTT
CDR3aa: CASSRPEDPRAFF

len: 15
abundance: NA
v_gene: TRBV27
j_gene: TRBJ2-7
d_gene: NA
CDR3nt: TGTGCCAGCAGTTTCGGCAGGGTCATAACAAACGAGCAGTACTTC
CDR3aa: CASSFGRVITNEQYF

len: 16
abundance: NA
v_gene: TRBV7-9
j_gene: TRBJ1-1
d_gene: TRBD1
CDR3nt: TGTGCCAGCAGCTTAGGTCCCCTCCGACAGGGCACTGAAGCTTTCTTT
CDR3aa: CASSLGPLRQGTEAFF

len: 15
abundance: NA
v_gene: TRBV7-6
j_gene: TRBJ2-7
d_gene: TRBD2
CDR3nt: TGTGCCAGCAGCCCGGGAGGGGACCTAAACTACGAGCAGTACTTC
CDR3aa: CASSPGGDLNYEQYF

len: 17
abundance: once
v_gene: TRBV27
j_gene: TRBJ2-7
d_gene: TRBD1
CDR3nt: TGTGCCAGCCGGACTGGACAGGGTGCCCAGCCTTCCTACGAGCAGTACTTC
CDR3aa: CASRTGQGAQPSYEQYF

len: 13
abundance: NA
v_gene: TRBV7-6
j_gene: TRBJ1-1
d_gene: TRBD1
CDR3nt: TGTGCCAGCAGCCCAGACAGGGACCCTGAAGCTTTCTTT
CDR3aa: CASSPDRDPEAFF

len: 13
abundance: NA
v_gene: TRBV27
j_gene: TRBJ1-2
d_gene: TRBD1
CDR3nt: TGTGCCAGCAAGGGTCGGGGAACAGGGGGCTCCACCTTC
CDR3aa: CASKGRGTGGSTF

len: 13
abundance: NA
v_gene: TRBV28
j_gene: TRBJ2-7
d_gene: NA
CDR3nt: TGTGCCAGCAGTTTACCAGGGGAAGCCGAGCAGTACTTC
CDR3aa: CASSLPGEAEQYF

len: 15
abundance: NA
v_gene: TRBV19
j_gene: TRBJ2-5
d_gene: TRBD1
CDR3nt: TGTGCCAGTAGTATAAGGAACAGGGGGCAAGAGACCCAGTACTTC
CDR3aa: CASSIRNRGQETQYF

len: 15
abundance: NA
v_gene: TRBV7-9
j_gene: TRBJ2-3
d_gene: NA
CDR3nt: TGTGCCAGCAGCTTAGTGATGAGACTAAAAGATACGCAGTATTTT
CDR3aa: CASSLVMRLKDTQYF

len: 15
abundance: NA
v_gene: TRBV19
j_gene: TRBJ1-1
d_gene: NA
CDR3nt: TGTGCCAGTAGTATGTATGGAGGCGGTGGCACTGAAGCTTTCTTT
CDR3aa: CASSMYGGGGTEAFF

len: 11
abundance: NA
v_gene: TRBV27
j_gene: TRBJ2-5
d_gene: NA
CDR3nt: TGTGCCAGCAGTCAAGGAGAGACCCAGTACTTC
CDR3aa: CASSQGETQYF

len: 14
abundance: once
v_gene: TRBV19
j_gene: TRBJ1-3
d_gene: NA
CDR3nt: TGTGCCAGTAGTATTGGGCTTTCTGGAAACACCATATATTTT
CDR3aa: CASSIGLSGNTIYF